This record covers a single T cell receptor beta chain. Profiling relied on immunoSEQ multiplex PCR, and the TCRdb table lists in-frame clones only, not all of them. The table records more than 65,000 clones, about 83% of them present only once. This entry is derived from a study of blood T cell repertoires in COVID-19. Whole-study context: The cDNA or gDNA used as material had been derived from T cells, B-cell-depleted T cells, or PBMCs.

Trimming pared 4 bases from V and 7 bases from J, leaving 13 bases between. CDR1 is LGHNT and CDR2 is FRNRAP in the germline V gene. This CDR3 spans 13 amino acids. Sequenced sample: peripheral blood. This chain links TRBV12-5 with TRBJ2-5; D gene ambiguous. The source is a middle-aged man with acute or convalescent COVID-19. The CDR3 nucleotides are TGTGCTAGTGGTTCAGCGCCCGGTGGGACCCAGTACTTC. Translating gives CASGSAPGGTQYF. The variable domain in full, with the rest retrieved from reference TRBV12-5 and TRBJ2-5, is DARVTQTPRHKVTEMGQEVTMRCQPILGHNTVFWYRQTMMQGLELLAYFRNRAPLDDSGMPKDRFSAEMPDATLATLKIQPSEPRDSAVYFCASGSAPGGTQYFGPGTRLLVL.